This entry lists 19 T cell receptor beta chains sequenced from one sample in a study of cytomegalovirus exposure and HLA in healthy donors. Primers included in the PCR were 60 Vbeta and 13 Jbeta primers. Repertoires were generated with immunoSEQ multiplex PCR, while TCRdb's copy carries only in-frame clones and drops some. This sample carries approximately 140,000 clones, with roughly 2.6% going to the ten biggest clones. Sequenced material: PBMCs. Receptor source: a man aged 35 to 55 in good health and CMV-seronegative.

The genes are TRBV9 and TRBJ2-3; TRBD2 aligns across 8 bases. Trimming cost V 4 bases and J 1 base; bases outside gene matches: 8. Per the germline V gene, CDR1 is SGDLS and CDR2 is YYNGEE. CDR3 size: 16 residues. CDR3 DNA: TGTGCCAGCAGCTTCCTGACTAGCGTAGGCACAGATACGCAGTATTTT. Translating gives CASSFLTSVGTDTQYF.

The chain joins TRBV28 to TRBJ1-4; 7 bases fit TRBD1. This CDR3 is 15 amino acids long. Germline V CDR1 and CDR2: MDHEN, SYDVKM. The V segment lost 6 bases and the J segment 10 bases; nucleotides outside the gene matches: 14. Written as DNA, the CDR3 is TGTGCCAGCAGGACATTTCAGGACAGGCCTCGAAAACTGTTTTTT. Translated: CASRTFQDRPRKLFF.

V gene TRBV6-1 combines with J gene TRBJ1-3; possible D gene TRBD1, 6 bases. Germline CDR1 reads MNHNS; CDR2 reads SASEGT. The CDR3 runs 14 residues. Deletions cut 4 bases from V and 4 bases from J, with 11 bases between. Here the CDR3 DNA reads TGTGCCAGCAGTGCTGTAGGACAGGGAAACACCATATATTTT. Its protein is CASSAVGQGNTIYF.

The chain links TRBV2 to TRBJ1-2; TRBD1 is a possible D gene (6 bases). Trimming cost V 2 bases and J 8 bases, with 12 bases left between them. The CDR3 extends over 13 amino acids. Germline V gene sequence: CDR1 SNHLY, CDR2 FYNNEI. The CDR3 sequence: CASSERTAGGYTF. CDR3 coding DNA: TGTGCCAGCAGTGAACGGACAGCTGGAGGCTACACCTTC.

CDR3 residues: CASSPQGGDSGYTF. CDR3 DNA: TGTGCCAGCTCACCCCAGGGCGGGGACTCTGGCTACACCTTC. This chain links TRBV18 with TRBJ1-2; tentative D call: TRBD1 (5 bases). V lost 3 bases and J lost 7, with 15 bases in between. CDR1 is KGHSH, CDR2 LQKENI, per germline. The CDR3 consists of 14 residues. Variable domain in full (rest from reference TRBV18 and TRBJ1-2): NAGVMQNPRHLVRRRGQEARLRCSPMKGHSHVYWYRQLPEEGLKFMVYLQKENIIDESGMPKERFSAEFPKEGPSILRIQQVVRGDSAAYFCASSPQGGDSGYTFGSGTRLTVV.

The J gene is TRBJ1-3, the V gene TRBV5-5; 7 bases match TRBD1. The germline V gene encodes CDR1 SGHKS and CDR2 YYEKEE (reference sequence). Trimming removed 3 bases from V and 8 bases from J; junction bases left unmatched: 11. This CDR3 spans 15 amino acids. The CDR3 region is CASSWTPGQSDTIYF. DNA for the CDR3: TGTGCCAGCAGCTGGACACCGGGACAGAGCGACACCATATATTTT.

The chain joins TRBV27 to TRBJ1-1; 7 nucleotides line up with TRBD1. The germline V gene encodes CDR1 MNHEY and CDR2 SMNVEV (reference sequence). CDR3 length: 14 residues. V gave up 6 bases and J gave up 0 bases; unmatched junction bases: 4. Here the CDR3 reads CASSDRELNTEAFF. The CDR3 DNA is TGTGCCAGCAGCGACAGGGAACTGAACACTGAAGCTTTCTTT.

This chain joins TRBV5-6 and TRBJ1-6, with 8 nucleotides matching TRBD1. The CDR3 consists of 16 residues. The germline CDR1 and CDR2 sequences are SGHDT and YYEEEE. Germline trimming cut 0 bases from V and 9 bases from J; bases unmatched to any gene: 8. The CDR3 DNA follows: TGTGCCAGCAGCTTGGGAACCGGGACAGGATTTTCACCCCTCCACTTT. This translates into CASSLGTGTGFSPLHF.

V usage is TRBV5-1 and J usage is TRBJ1-6, with D possibly being TRBD1 (6 bases). The CDR3 is 13 amino acids. Trimming cost V 3 bases and J 6 bases, with 7 bases left between them. Germline CDR1 reads SGHRS; CDR2 reads YFSETQ. The CDR3, as DNA: TGCGCCAGCAGCTCGGACAGTAATTCACCCCTCCACTTT. Translated: CASSSDSNSPLHF.

The rearrangement links TRBV19 to TRBJ1-6; TRBD1 aligns across 8 bases. Germline V lookup: CDR1 LNHDA, CDR2 SQIVND (reference sequence). J gave up 5 bases and V 4 bases, and 4 bases lay outside the gene matches. The CDR3 has 15 amino acids. CDR3 amino acids: CASSTTGGNNSPLHF. CDR3 DNA sequence: TGTGCCAGTAGTACCACAGGGGGTAATAATTCACCCCTCCACTTT.

The CDR3, as DNA: TGTGCCAGCAGTCGGGACAGCCGGGTAAATGGCTACACCTTC. Translating gives CASSRDSRVNGYTF. The chain recombines TRBV6-5 with TRBJ1-2; TRBD1 matches 7 bases. CDR1 and CDR2 (germline): MNHEY, SVGAGI. This CDR3 comprises 14 residues. With 5 bases clipped from V and 6 bases from J, the junction kept 9 bases outside the gene matches.

This chain connects TRBV5-1 to TRBJ2-7; 10 bases are shared with TRBD1. Germline V gene lookup returns CDR1 SGHRS and CDR2 YFSETQ. J lost 6 bases, V lost 4 bases, and 16 bases had no gene match. This CDR3 has 17 residues. The CDR3 coding sequence is TGCGCCAGCAGCCGGACAGGGGGGGGTGCAGCGACGATCGAGCAGTACTTC. As protein: CASSRTGGGAATIEQYF.

The chain joins TRBV18 to TRBJ1-2; D is unclear. Looked up from germline, CDR1 is KGHSH and CDR2 is LQKENI. The CDR3 loop spans 14 amino acids. The V end was cut by 2 bases, the J end by 4 bases, with 11 bases between. CDR3 bases: TGTGCCAGCTCACCATTGACCGAGGGCTATGGCTACACCTTC. Translating it yields CASSPLTEGYGYTF. The variable domain in full, completed from reference TRBV18 and TRBJ1-2, reads NAGVMQNPRHLVRRRGQEARLRCSPMKGHSHVYWYRQLPEEGLKFMVYLQKENIIDESGMPKERFSAEFPKEGPSILRIQQVVRGDSAAYFCASSPLTEGYGYTFGSGTRLTVV.

The CDR3 DNA reads as TGTGCCAGCAGCGTATACGGGACAGTTAATGAAAAACTGTTTTTT. Translating it yields CASSVYGTVNEKLFF. The J gene is TRBJ1-4, the V gene TRBV9, with 7 positions matching TRBD1. The CDR3 has 15 amino acids. Trimming at V came to 1 base and at J to 4 bases, leaving 4 bases not matched to a gene. Germline V CDR1 and CDR2: SGDLS, YYNGEE.

V gene TRBV5-4 combines with J gene TRBJ1-1; D unresolved. This CDR3 is 13 amino acids long. V was trimmed by 0 bases and J by 0 bases, leaving 3 bases between them. CDR1 and CDR2 from the germline V gene are SGHNT and YYREEE (reference sequence). The CDR3 DNA reads TGTGCCAGCAGCTTGGACATGAACACTGAAGCTTTCTTT. Its protein is CASSLDMNTEAFF.

The chain combines TRBV2 with TRBJ1-6; D remains unclear. The CDR3 is 15 residues long. Germline CDR1 reads SNHLY; CDR2 reads FYNNEI. V lost 4 bases, J lost 0 bases, and 7 bases lay in between. The CDR3: CASSAGGSYNSPLHF. CDR3 in DNA: TGTGCCAGCAGTGCCGGTGGCTCCTATAATTCACCCCTCCACTTT.

The chain carries TRBV25-1 and TRBJ2-2; D is unresolved. This CDR3 region has 14 residues. V lost 3 bases to trimming and J lost 4 bases, with 9 bases between them. Germline-derived CDR1 and CDR2 are MGHDK and SYGVNS. The DNA of the CDR3 is TGTGCCAGCAGTGAGGTCCAGATCACCGGGGAGCTGTTTTTT. This encodes CASSEVQITGELFF.

This rearrangement joins TRBV12-5 to TRBJ2-6; tentative D call: TRBD1 (5 bases). Trimming left V 2 bases short and J 2 bases short, with 19 bases between. The CDR3 has 19 amino acids. Germline loops: CDR1 LGHNT, CDR2 FRNRAP. CDR3 residues: CASGLRFETEPTGANVLTF. The CDR3 DNA follows: TGTGCTAGTGGTTTGAGGTTCGAGACAGAGCCCACTGGGGCCAACGTCCTGACTTTC.

The chain combines TRBV6-1 with TRBJ1-4, with 9 bases lining up with TRBD1. The V gene's germline CDR1 is MNHNS and CDR2 SASEGT. The V segment lost 6 bases and the J segment 0 bases; nucleotides outside the gene matches: 2. This CDR3 spans 15 amino acids. CDR3 sequence: CASRGQGATNEKLFF. In nucleotides, the CDR3 is TGTGCCAGCAGGGGACAGGGAGCAACTAATGAAAAACTGTTTTTT.